This T cell receptor (beta chain) appears in the sequencing data of a study of neurological immune-mediated disorders. cDNA was made by 5'RACE with 10-nucleotide random UMIs. Using its own MiXCR run on the 5' RACE reads, TCRdb lists one record per CDR3 protein. The repertoire includes some 41,000 distinct CDR3 sequences, roughly 15% of them detected once, and roughly 3.6% sits in the top ten. Details on this clonotype: The DNA is left out, because the CDR3 cannot be placed on it with certainty; the CDR3 is given as TCRdb lists it.

The CDR3 extends over 22 residues, inclusive of both ends. CDR1 is SGHRS and CDR2 is YFSETQ in the germline V gene. Sequencing was done on a sample of CD4+ T cells from blood. This chain links TRBV5-1 with TRBJ2-5; the table's D gene call, TRBD1, was not cross checked with the DNA. This TCR was recovered from a woman aged 55-75 years with HTLV-1-associated myelopathy (HAM/TSP). The CDR3 spells CASSFYICSARDPIRVQETQYF.